Shown below are 15 T cell receptor beta chains from a single sample sequenced in a study of cytomegalovirus exposure and HLA in healthy donors. The study ran its PCR with 60 Vbeta and 13 Jbeta primers. The data were produced by immunoSEQ multiplex PCR, yet TCRdb's version contains in-frame clones alone and is incomplete. The sample records around 200,000 clones, approximately 70% being singletons. Sequencing was performed on PBMCs. These TCRs come from a man between 35 and 55 years old in good health and CMV-seropositive.

The chain is built from TRBV6-5 and TRBJ1-4, with D possibly matching TRBD1 (5 bases). Germline V gene data show CDR1 as MNHEY and CDR2 as SVGAGI. V shed 6 bases and J shed 1 base, with 12 bases lying between them. The CDR3 has 15 amino acids. In nucleotides, the CDR3 is TGTGCCAGCAGCTCGTGGGGGGTAACTAATGAAAAACTGTTTTTT. Its protein product is CASSSWGVTNEKLFF.

A word on this clone: Different DNA sequences within this sample yield the same CDR3. This chain uses TRBV6-5 with TRBJ1-1; no clear D gene. Trimming left V 0 bases short and J 1 base short, with 6 bases between. Germline V gene lookup returns CDR1 MNHEY and CDR2 SVGAGI. This CDR3 is 14 amino acids long. CDR3 nucleotide sequence: TGTGCCAGCAGTTACTCAGAGGGGAACACTGAAGCTTTCTTT. Protein product: CASSYSEGNTEAFF.

This chain connects TRBV5-1 to TRBJ1-4; 7 bases are a match to TRBD1. The CDR3 consists of 14 residues. From germline, CDR1 is SGHRS and CDR2 YFSETQ. V shed 4 bases and J 7 bases; nucleotides not matched to a gene: 7. In DNA form, the CDR3 reads TGCGCCAGCAGCCTTGGGACAGTACGTGAAAAACTGTTTTTT. This codes for CASSLGTVREKLFF.

This rearrangement joins TRBV6-1 to TRBJ1-2; tentative D call: TRBD1 (6 bases). Germline loops: CDR1 MNHNS, CDR2 SASEGT. CDR3 length: 15 amino acids. Trimming took 2 bases from V and 5 from J, leaving 15 bases between them. In nucleotides, the CDR3 is TGTGCCAGCAGTGAACCGGGGGGCGCAGCATATGGCTACACCTTC. Translating gives CASSEPGGAAYGYTF.

The V gene is TRBV11-2, the J gene TRBJ2-3, with D possibly matching TRBD2 (7 bases). The CDR3 runs to 14 residues. The V end lost 8 bases, the J end lost 6 bases, and 18 bases lay between the germline ends. Per the germline V gene, CDR1 is SGHAT and CDR2 is FQNNGV. The CDR3 DNA sequence: TGTGCCAGCTCCCTACGGGGGGCCAGGGATACGCAGTATTTT. Its protein is CASSLRGARDTQYF.

This chain uses TRBV4-1 with TRBJ2-3, with D possibly TRBD1 on 6 matching bases. From germline, CDR1 is MGHRA and CDR2 YSYEKL. The CDR3 totals 15 residues. Trimming cost V 3 bases and J 6 bases, with 16 bases left between them. This chain's CDR3 is CASSHTGSTGDTQYF. Written as DNA, the CDR3 is TGCGCCAGCAGCCACACAGGGAGTACGGGTGATACGCAGTATTTT.

The chain recombines TRBV5-1 with TRBJ1-3, with 8 bases fitting TRBD1. Germline loops: CDR1 SGHRS, CDR2 YFSETQ. CDR3 length: 16 amino acids. The V segment lost 0 bases and the J segment 0 bases; nucleotides outside the gene matches: 2. CDR3 in amino acids: CASSLGQGYSGNTIYF. DNA for the CDR3: TGCGCCAGCAGCTTGGGACAGGGGTACTCTGGAAACACCATATATTTT.

The V gene is TRBV18, the J gene TRBJ2-1; the D gene is possibly TRBD2 (6 bases). The CDR3 spans 16 residues. Germline V CDR1 and CDR2: KGHSH, LQKENI. V lost 3 bases and J 10 bases, leaving 22 bases between the germline ends. This chain's CDR3 is CASSPAGTERSGEQFF. Here the CDR3 DNA reads TGTGCCAGCTCACCGGCGGGGACGGAACGCTCTGGAGAGCAGTTCTTC.

V and J are TRBV7-2 and TRBJ2-7, with D perhaps TRBD2 (5 bases). CDR3 size: 15 residues. Per germline, CDR1 SGHTA and CDR2 FQGNSA. Trimming took off 5 bases at V and 7 bases at J, with 21 bases between the two ends. CDR3 region: CASSPRRALSLEQYF. The CDR3 nucleotides are TGTGCCAGCAGCCCCCGGCGGGCCCTAAGTTTAGAGCAGTACTTC.

This chain connects TRBV4-1 to TRBJ1-1, with D maybe TRBD1 (5 bases). The CDR3 consists of 17 residues. V was clipped by 4 bases and J by 0 bases, with 18 bases between them. Germline V gives CDR1 MGHRA, CDR2 YSYEKL. In DNA, the CDR3 is TGCGCCAGCAGCCCAAATCCCGGGGGACCCCTGAACACTGAAGCTTTCTTT. It is translated as CASSPNPGGPLNTEAFF.

The chain uses TRBV2 and TRBJ2-7; 9 bases line up with TRBD2. The CDR3 has 13 amino acids. J was trimmed by 2 bases and V by 8 bases; bases with no gene match: 4. Per germline, CDR1 SNHLY and CDR2 FYNNEI. The CDR3: CASLTSGTYEQYF. In DNA, the CDR3 is TGTGCCAGCCTGACTAGCGGTACCTACGAGCAGTACTTC.

This rearrangement joins TRBV2 to TRBJ1-2; 10 bases are a match to TRBD1. The trim removed 6 bases at V and 6 bases at J, leaving 7 bases unmatched. The CDR3 has 14 amino acids. CDR1 SNHLY and CDR2 FYNNEI come from the germline V gene. The CDR3 loop reads CASRTGGVSDGYTF. CDR3 DNA sequence: TGTGCCAGCAGGACAGGGGGCGTCTCCGATGGCTACACCTTC. The full variable domain, in which reference TRBV2 and TRBJ1-2 provide the parts outside the CDR3, is EPEVTQTPSHQVTQMGQEVILRCVPISNHLYFYWYRQILGQKVEFLVSFYNNEISEKSEIFDDQFSVERPDGSNFTLKIRSTKLEDSAMYFCASRTGGVSDGYTFGSGTRLTVV.

This clone was picked up a small number of times. This sequence joins TRBV28 and TRBJ2-1, with a weak D call TRBD1 (6 bases). This CDR3 has 15 residues. Trimming removed 0 bases from V and 6 bases from J, with 12 bases in between. Germline CDR1 MDHEN, CDR2 SYDVKM. The CDR3, as DNA: TGTGCCAGCAGTTTATGGGTGATCAGGGGCAATGAGCAGTTCTTC. Amino acids: CASSLWVIRGNEQFF.

This clone was observed a handful of times. The rearrangement joins TRBV6-5 to TRBJ2-5, with D perhaps matching TRBD2 (6 bases). Germline assignment: CDR1 MNHEY and CDR2 SVGAGI. V was clipped by 7 bases and J by 2 bases, with 14 bases between them. The length of the CDR3 is 14 residues. For the CDR3, the DNA is TGTGCCAGCACCCCGTGGGGGGATCAAGAGACCCAGTACTTC. Translation gives CASTPWGDQETQYF.

In this sample, this clone turned up a few times. CDR3 residues: CASSRRGSGEQYF. CDR3 nucleotide sequence: TGTGCCAGCAGCCGGAGGGGCTCGGGGGAGCAGTACTTC. The V call is TRBV2, the J call TRBJ2-7, with D perhaps matching TRBD2 (6 bases). This CDR3 is 13 amino acids long. V was shortened by 6 bases and J by 7 bases, with 16 bases between the two germline ends. In germline, CDR1 is SNHLY, CDR2 FYNNEI. Variable domain in full (rest from reference TRBV2 and TRBJ2-7): EPEVTQTPSHQVTQMGQEVILRCVPISNHLYFYWYRQILGQKVEFLVSFYNNEISEKSEIFDDQFSVERPDGSNFTLKIRSTKLEDSAMYFCASSRRGSGEQYFGPGTRLTVT.